This TCR beta chain comes out of a study of blood T cell repertoires in COVID-19. Method: immunoSEQ multiplex PCR; TCRdb's copy keeps in-frame clones and lacks some. The sample carries a few hundred thousand clones, 84% recorded once. This clone was detected a few times. The V gene's germline CDR1 is MNHNS and CDR2 SASEGT. The length of the CDR3 is 13 residues. Between the trimmed V and J ends, which lost 3 bases and 2 bases, there was a span of 8 bases. Sequenced sample: PBMCs or T cells enriched from blood (not recorded which). This sequence originates from a woman aged 40-49 years who had recovered from COVID-19. J is TRBJ2-7 and V is TRBV6-1, with no clear D. The CDR3 reads CASSEGSPYEQYV. The CDR3 DNA follows: TGTGCCAGCAGTGAGGGCAGCCCCTACGAGCAGTACGTC.